This TCR beta chain was sequenced for a study of T cell repertoires in cytomegalovirus infection. The CDR3 consists of 12 residues. Germline CDR1 is SGHDN and CDR2 is FVKESK. Trimming shortened V by 5 bases and J by 5 bases, and 10 bases separated the two germline ends. Each CDR3 protein is one row after TCRdb ran MiXCR on the reads. The sample shows about 250,000 distinct CDR3 sequences, under 8.5% of them seen only once. The specimen sequenced was PBMCs. V is TRBV14 and J is TRBJ2-7; D perhaps matches TRBD1 (6 bases). The sequence derives from a human donor in good health (CMV status not recorded). Some clones in this sample may be carry-over from other donors' samples. The CDR3 nucleotides are TGTGCCAGCAGCGACGACAGGAACGAGCAGTACTTC. As protein: CASSDDRNEQYF.